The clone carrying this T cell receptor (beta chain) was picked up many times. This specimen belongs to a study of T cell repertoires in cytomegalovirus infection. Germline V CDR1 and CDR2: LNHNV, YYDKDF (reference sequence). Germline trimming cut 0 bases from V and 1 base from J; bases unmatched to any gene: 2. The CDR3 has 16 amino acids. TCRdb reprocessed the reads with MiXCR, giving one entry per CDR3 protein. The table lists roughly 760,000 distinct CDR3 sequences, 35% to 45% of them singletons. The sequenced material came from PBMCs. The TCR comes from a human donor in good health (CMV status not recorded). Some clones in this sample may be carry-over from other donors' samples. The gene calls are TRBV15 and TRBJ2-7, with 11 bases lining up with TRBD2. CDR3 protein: CATSRDGTSGSYEQYF. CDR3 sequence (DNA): TGTGCCACCAGCAGAGACGGGACTAGCGGATCCTACGAGCAGTACTTC.